This entry lists 18 T cell receptor beta chains sequenced from one sample in a study of molecular identifiers for immune sequencing clone quantification. TCRdb used MiXCR to reprocess the PCR reads, holding one entry per CDR3 protein. The sample has a few hundred thousand distinct CDR3 sequences, roughly 26% seen once. The sequencing sample was made of naive CD8+ T cells from blood, with Jurkat cell RNA spiked in. Stated subset: FACS-sorted CD8+CD4-CCR7+CD45RA+ naive T cells. The receptors derive from a human donor in good health. Some libraries in this study had Jurkat cell RNA spiked in.

Only a few counts were recorded for this clonotype. CDR3 nucleotide sequence: TGTGCCAGCAGCCCACCCCCAAACGAGGGTTTTACTTCACCCCTCCACTTT. Translation gives CASSPPPNEGFTSPLHF. The chain has TRBV7-9 and TRBJ1-6, with unresolved D. Germline values: CDR1 SEHNR, CDR2 FQNEAQ (reference sequence). The CDR3 consists of 17 residues. Trimming took 5 bases from V and 9 from J, leaving 23 bases between them.

This clonotype showed up just a few times. The chain couples TRBV28 to TRBJ1-6, with D unclear. Per the germline V gene, CDR1 is MDHEN and CDR2 is SYDVKM. This CDR3 has 16 residues. Trimming removed 2 bases from V and 7 bases from J, with 15 bases in between. For the CDR3, the DNA is TGTGCCAGCAGTTTAACCGGGTCGGGCGCAAATTCACCCCTCCACTTT. It is translated as CASSLTGSGANSPLHF.

This clonotype has ten or more counts. This chain links TRBV27 with TRBJ2-3, with 7 nucleotides matching TRBD2. CDR1 and CDR2 from the germline V gene are MNHEY and SMNVEV (reference sequence). The CDR3 runs to 13 residues. The trim removed 4 bases at V and 9 bases at J, leaving 7 bases unmatched. The DNA for the CDR3 is TGTGCCAGCAGTTCGCGACTAGCTGAGACGCAGTATTTT. Amino acids: CASSSRLAETQYF.

This clonotype was detected once. This may be a read error, as it is one base from a much larger clone. The rearrangement joins TRBV7-8 to TRBJ1-5; D is unresolved. CDR3 length equals 17 residues. The V end was cut by 1 base, the J end by 2 bases, with 15 bases between. Germline lookup yields CDR1 SGHVS and CDR2 FQNEAQ. The CDR3 spells CASSLVSGGVGNQPQHF. CDR3 DNA: TGTGCCAGCAGCTTAGTTAGCGGAGGAGTTGGCAATCAGCCCCAGCATTTT.

This clonotype was seen only a few times. This CDR3 reads CASTFRLNQETQYF. DNA of the CDR3: TGTGCCAGCACCTTCCGCCTTAACCAAGAGACCCAGTACTTC. The gene calls are TRBV12-3 or TRBV12-4 and TRBJ2-5, with unresolved D. The CDR3 contains 14 residues. V lost 7 bases and J 0 bases, leaving 12 bases between the germline ends.

This clonotype came up many times. The chain carries TRBV7-9 and TRBJ2-3; no clear D gene. V dropped 7 bases and J dropped 0 bases, with 8 bases sitting between them. The CDR3 consists of 13 residues. Germline V gene sequence: CDR1 SEHNR, CDR2 FQNEAQ (reference sequence). The CDR3 sequence: CASIEPSTDTQYF. The CDR3 coding sequence is TGTGCCAGCATCGAGCCTAGCACAGATACGCAGTATTTT. The full variable domain, with the rest looked up from reference TRBV7-9 and TRBJ2-3, is DTGVSQNPRHKITKRGQNVTFRCDPISEHNRLYWYRQTLGQGPEFLTYFQNEAQLEKSRLLSDRFSAERPKGSFSTLEIQRTEQGDSAMYLCASIEPSTDTQYFGPGTRLTVL.

Ten or more counts support this clonotype. This sequence joins TRBV7-7 and TRBJ1-1; no clear D. Trimming left V 9 bases short and J 3 bases short, with 20 bases between. The CDR3 loop spans 15 amino acids. Germline V gene lookup returns CDR1 SSHAT and CDR2 FNYEAQ (reference sequence). The DNA of the CDR3 is TGTGCCAGTTCATGGCTGCGTCGGACCCACACTGAAGCTTTCTTT. This sequence encodes CASSWLRRTHTEAFF.

This clonotype appeared many times. This rearrangement joins TRBV20-1 to TRBJ1-1, with D perhaps matching TRBD1 (5 bases). Trimming took off 7 bases at V and 4 bases at J, with 10 bases between the two ends. This CDR3 has 11 amino acids. Per germline, CDR1 DFQATT and CDR2 SNEGSKA (reference sequence). The CDR3 region is CSVWRGTEAFF. In DNA, the CDR3 is TGCAGTGTCTGGAGGGGCACTGAAGCTTTCTTT.

This clonotype was seen only a few times. The chain links TRBV12-5 to TRBJ1-2, with 7 bases matching TRBD1. The CDR3 runs 15 residues. The germline CDR1 and CDR2 sequences are LGHNT and FRNRAP. V was pared by 4 bases and J by 2 bases, with 7 bases of the junction left unmatched. CDR3 residues: CASGSKTQGNYGYTF. Here the CDR3 DNA reads TGTGCTAGTGGTTCTAAAACACAGGGGAACTATGGCTACACCTTC. Supplemented by reference TRBV12-5 and TRBJ1-2, the full variable domain reads DARVTQTPRHKVTEMGQEVTMRCQPILGHNTVFWYRQTMMQGLELLAYFRNRAPLDDSGMPKDRFSAEMPDATLATLKIQPSEPRDSAVYFCASGSKTQGNYGYTFGSGTRLTVV.

The chain recombines TRBV14 with TRBJ2-7; 7 bases are shared with TRBD1. J lost 2 bases, V lost 0 bases, and 4 bases had no gene match. This CDR3 has 15 amino acids. Germline V gene sequence: CDR1 SGHDN, CDR2 FVKESK. In DNA, the CDR3 is TGTGCCAGCAGCCAAGAGGTGGGGACAGCCTACGAGCAGTACTTC. It codes for CASSQEVGTAYEQYF.

This sequence joins TRBV2 and TRBJ1-1, with D perhaps TRBD1 (5 bases). The V end lost 0 bases, the J end lost 4 bases, and 12 bases lay between the germline ends. Germline V gives CDR1 SNHLY, CDR2 FYNNEI. CDR3 size: 15 residues. CDR3 coding DNA: TGTGCCAGCAGTGAAGCGGGGGGTGGGAGCACTGAAGCTTTCTTT. Residues: CASSEAGGGSTEAFF.

Regarding this clonotype: This sequence may be a read error, since a much larger clone differs from it by one base. The gene calls are TRBV5-6 and TRBJ2-4; 7 positions agree with TRBD2. Germline trimming cut 1 base from V and 0 bases from J; bases unmatched to any gene: 16. The V gene's germline CDR1 is SGHDT and CDR2 YYEEEE. This CDR3 contains 20 residues. The CDR3 here is CASSLSLRRGSLVAKNIQYF. The DNA of the CDR3 is TGTGCCAGCAGCTTGTCGTTGCGGCGGGGGAGCCTCGTAGCCAAAAACATTCAGTACTTC.

This clonotype was recorded a few times. The CDR3 bases are TGTGCCAGCAGCTCCTGGGGGGACATAAACTACGAGCAGTACTTC. Amino acids: CASSSWGDINYEQYF. The chain carries TRBV12-3 or TRBV12-4 and TRBJ2-7; D tentatively fits TRBD1 or TRBD2 (6 bases each). This CDR3 spans 15 amino acids. Deletions cut 6 bases from V and 3 bases from J, with 18 bases between.

This rearrangement joins TRBV18 to TRBJ2-1; 10 nucleotides agree with TRBD2. The CDR3 runs to 14 residues. V shed 0 bases, J shed 11 bases, and the junction held 4 bases outside the gene matches. Germline CDR1 reads KGHSH; CDR2 reads LQKENI. The CDR3, as DNA: TGTGCCAGCTCACCACCGTCAGCGGGGGGGAAGCAGTTCTTC. Translating it yields CASSPPSAGGKQFF.

The CDR3 DNA sequence: TGTGCCATCAGTCCCGGGAGGACTGAAGCTTTCTTT. This sequence encodes CAISPGRTEAFF. This chain links TRBV10-3 with TRBJ1-1, with D uncertain. From germline, CDR1 is ENHRY and CDR2 SYGVKD. This CDR3 has 12 amino acids. Trimming took 5 bases from V and 5 from J, leaving 9 bases between them.

This clonotype was detected only a few times. V usage is TRBV25-1 and J usage is TRBJ1-6, with a possible D match to TRBD1 (6 bases). Germline V lookup: CDR1 MGHDK, CDR2 SYGVNS. CDR3 length: 14 residues. Trimming took 5 bases from V and 5 from J, leaving 10 bases between them. CDR3: CASSWGGDNSPLHF. DNA of the CDR3: TGTGCCAGCAGTTGGGGGGGCGATAATTCACCCCTCCACTTT.

This clonotype has just a few counts. V gene TRBV19 combines with J gene TRBJ2-7; 9 bases are shared with TRBD1. This CDR3 is built from 15 residues. V lost 3 bases, J lost 3 bases, and 6 bases stayed unmatched. Germline V gives CDR1 LNHDA, CDR2 SQIVND (reference sequence). The CDR3 DNA reads as TGTGCCAGTAGTATGGGGACAGGGAAAGTCTACGAGCAGTACTTC. Its translation is CASSMGTGKVYEQYF.

This clonotype was observed a few times. V gene TRBV6-5 combines with J gene TRBJ2-3; unclear D gene. The CDR3 is 13 residues long. The germline CDR1 and CDR2 sequences are MNHEY and SVGAGI. V gave up 6 bases and J gave up 3 bases, with 10 bases separating them. CDR3 sequence: CASSPTDTDTQYF. Here the CDR3 DNA reads TGTGCCAGCAGCCCAACCGATACAGATACGCAGTATTTT.